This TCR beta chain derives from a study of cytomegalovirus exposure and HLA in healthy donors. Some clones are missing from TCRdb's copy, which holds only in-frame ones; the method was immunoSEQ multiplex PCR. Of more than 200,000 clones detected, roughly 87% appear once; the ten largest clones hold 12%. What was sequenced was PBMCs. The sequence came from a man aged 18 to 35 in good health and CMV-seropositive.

The DNA for the CDR3 is TGTGCCAGCAGTGTTGGACGGTGGAGCTACGAGCAGTACTTC. It translates to CASSVGRWSYEQYF. This chain joins TRBV6-1 and TRBJ2-7; no clear D gene. This CDR3 spans 14 amino acids. CDR1 MNHNS and CDR2 SASEGT come from the germline V gene. Trimming left V 4 bases short and J 3 bases short, with 13 bases between.